The rows below give T cell receptor beta chains drawn from one sample of a study of T-cell reconstitution after alpha-beta-depleted transplantation in children. TCRdb itself ran the PCR reads through MiXCR, one entry per CDR3 protein. The sample holds 250,000 to 300,000 distinct CDR3 sequences, 10% seen once. This material consisted of PBMCs, taken before TCRalphabeta/CD19-depleted stem cell transplant. The source is a boy in the first two years of life with acute myeloid leukemia, due to receive a stem cell transplant. Both conserved end residues are part of each CDR3. The D gene is left open where the match is weak. Size is stated for part of the rows, as once, few or many counts, or as a class when the clone is expanded.

clone size: many; V gene: TRBV12-3/TRBV12-4; J gene: TRBJ1-1; D gene: .; CDR3 DNA: TGTGCCAGCAGTTTACTAGGTCCGAACACTGAAGCTTTCTTT; CDR3 protein: CASSLLGPNTEAFF
clone size: .; V gene: TRBV28; J gene: TRBJ1-5; D gene: .; CDR3 DNA: TGTGCCAGCAGTTTCGGTCCTAATCAGCCCCAGCATTTT; CDR3 protein: CASSFGPNQPQHF
clone size: many; V gene: TRBV12-3/TRBV12-4; J gene: TRBJ1-1; D gene: TRBD1; CDR3 DNA: TGTGCCAGCAGTTCCTTGGACAGGTATCACCCGAAAGCTTTCTTT; CDR3 protein: CASSSLDRYHPKAFF
clone size: many; V gene: TRBV7-2; J gene: TRBJ1-2; D gene: TRBD1; CDR3 DNA: TGTGCCAGCAGCTTGGCGGACAGGGGCTATGGCTACACCTTC; CDR3 protein: CASSLADRGYGYTF
clone size: few; V gene: TRBV5-1; J gene: TRBJ1-2; D gene: .; CDR3 DNA: TGCGCCAGCAGCTTGGGCCACCGGGACGAAGCGCGATTCAACTATGGCTACACCTTC; CDR3 protein: CASSLGHRDEARFNYGYTF
clone size: .; V gene: TRBV5-6; J gene: TRBJ2-7; D gene: .; CDR3 DNA: TGTGCCAGCAGCTTGGGGCCCCTGGCGCAGTACTTC; CDR3 protein: CASSLGPLAQYF
clone size: .; V gene: TRBV28; J gene: TRBJ2-2; D gene: TRBD1; CDR3 DNA: TGTGCCAGCAGTTTCCTCGGACAGGGGGCGCAGGACGGGGAGCTGTTTTTT; CDR3 protein: CASSFLGQGAQDGELFF
clone size: many; V gene: TRBV12-3/TRBV12-4; J gene: TRBJ1-1; D gene: .; CDR3 DNA: TGTGCCAGCAGTTTCCGGGACCGGTATGCAGCTTTCTTT; CDR3 protein: CASSFRDRYAAFF
clone size: .; V gene: TRBV20-1; J gene: TRBJ2-1; D gene: .; CDR3 DNA: TGCAGTGCTGTCGGGGGCCGCCACAATGAGCAGTTCTTC; CDR3 protein: CSAVGGRHNEQFF
clone size: many; V gene: TRBV11-3; J gene: TRBJ2-6; D gene: .; CDR3 DNA: TGTGCCAGCAGCTCCCGTTCCGGGGGCGCCAACGTCCTGACTTTC; CDR3 protein: CASSSRSGGANVLTF
clone size: many; V gene: TRBV6-4; J gene: TRBJ2-3; D gene: TRBD1; CDR3 DNA: TGTGCCAGCAGTGACTCGATATGGCGCGGGACAGGGAGCACAGATACGCAGTATTTT; CDR3 protein: CASSDSIWRGTGSTDTQYF
clone size: many; V gene: TRBV15; J gene: TRBJ2-2; D gene: .; CDR3 DNA: TGTGCCACCAGCAGATCAGGAGGGGTCACCGGGGAGCTGTTTTTT; CDR3 protein: CATSRSGGVTGELFF
clone size: many; V gene: TRBV29-1; J gene: TRBJ1-2; D gene: .; CDR3 DNA: TGCAGCATACGAAACAGGGAGGAGGCTAACTATGGCTACACCTTC; CDR3 protein: CSIRNREEANYGYTF
clone size: many; V gene: TRBV6-2/TRBV6-3; J gene: TRBJ2-1; D gene: .; CDR3 DNA: TGTGCCAGCTCGCGAGGTTACTACAATGAGCAGTTCTTC; CDR3 protein: CASSRGYYNEQFF
clone size: many; V gene: TRBV29-1; J gene: TRBJ2-2; D gene: .; CDR3 DNA: TGCAGCGCCTCGAGAGGGCAGATTGACACCGGGGAGCTGTTTTTT; CDR3 protein: CSASRGQIDTGELFF
clone size: many; V gene: TRBV7-8; J gene: TRBJ1-6; D gene: .; CDR3 DNA: TGTGCCAGCAGCCGTACAGGGAGGAACTCACCCCTCCACTTT; CDR3 protein: CASSRTGRNSPLHF
clone size: many; V gene: TRBV11-1; J gene: TRBJ1-6; D gene: TRBD1; CDR3 DNA: TGTGCCAGCAGCCTTACATGGGACCTGGACAGGGGAAATTCACCCCTCCACTTT; CDR3 protein: CASSLTWDLDRGNSPLHF
clone size: many; V gene: TRBV28; J gene: TRBJ1-3; D gene: TRBD1; CDR3 DNA: TGTGCCAGCAGTTTGACAGGGATCGGAAACACCATATATTTT; CDR3 protein: CASSLTGIGNTIYF
clone size: .; V gene: TRBV20-1; J gene: TRBJ2-2; D gene: TRBD2; CDR3 DNA: TGCAGTGCCGACGGGACTAGCGGGGGGGAGAGGACCGGGGAGCTGTTTTTT; CDR3 protein: CSADGTSGGERTGELFF
clone size: .; V gene: TRBV12-3/TRBV12-4; J gene: TRBJ1-3; D gene: .; CDR3 DNA: TGTGCCAGCAGTTTCCAACCTGGAAACACCATATATTTT; CDR3 protein: CASSFQPGNTIYF
clone size: many; V gene: TRBV29-1; J gene: TRBJ2-1; D gene: .; CDR3 DNA: TGCAGCGTTGCGGGTGCCTACAATGAGCAGTTCTTC; CDR3 protein: CSVAGAYNEQFF
clone size: many; V gene: TRBV11-1; J gene: TRBJ2-3; D gene: .; CDR3 DNA: TGTGCCAGCAGCCCACGACCCGAGGGTTGGGGACGCACAGATACGCAGTATTTT; CDR3 protein: CASSPRPEGWGRTDTQYF
clone size: many; V gene: TRBV4-2; J gene: TRBJ2-3; D gene: TRBD2; CDR3 DNA: TGTGCCAGCAGCCTCCGGGTAGCGGGGGCATCAGATACGCAGTATTTT; CDR3 protein: CASSLRVAGASDTQYF
clone size: .; V gene: TRBV11-2; J gene: TRBJ2-1; D gene: .; CDR3 DNA: TGTGCCAGCAGCTCCCCCTCCTACAATGAGCAGTTCTTC; CDR3 protein: CASSSPSYNEQFF
clone size: many; V gene: TRBV4-3; J gene: TRBJ1-5; D gene: .; CDR3 DNA: TGCGCCAGCAGCCAAGAGAGGGGATTTGGGCAGCCCCAGCATTTT; CDR3 protein: CASSQERGFGQPQHF
clone size: many; V gene: TRBV12-3/TRBV12-4; J gene: TRBJ2-1; D gene: TRBD1; CDR3 DNA: TGTGCCAGCAGGGACAGGGTCGGTTACAATGAGCAGTTCTTC; CDR3 protein: CASRDRVGYNEQFF
clone size: many; V gene: TRBV6-6; J gene: TRBJ2-5; D gene: .; CDR3 DNA: TGTGCCAGCAGTTACGGCATCCAAGAGACCCAGTACTTC; CDR3 protein: CASSYGIQETQYF
clone size: many; V gene: TRBV29-1; J gene: TRBJ2-1; D gene: .; CDR3 DNA: TGCAGCGTTGAATTCCCAGAGCAGTTCTTC; CDR3 protein: CSVEFPEQFF
clone size: many; V gene: TRBV7-9; J gene: TRBJ2-5; D gene: TRBD1; CDR3 DNA: TGTGCCAGCAGCTTATCTGGGACAGGGGAGACCCAGTACTTC; CDR3 protein: CASSLSGTGETQYF
clone size: many; V gene: TRBV7-9; J gene: TRBJ2-4; D gene: .; CDR3 DNA: TGTGCCAGCAGCCCTCCCCCCCCGTCAAACATTCAGTACTTC; CDR3 protein: CASSPPPPSNIQYF
clone size: many; V gene: TRBV25-1; J gene: TRBJ2-1; D gene: TRBD1; CDR3 DNA: TGTGCCAGCAGCACAGGGGTTTTCTCCTACAATGAGCAGTTCTTC; CDR3 protein: CASSTGVFSYNEQFF
clone size: .; V gene: TRBV28; J gene: TRBJ2-5; D gene: .; CDR3 DNA: TGTGCCAGCAGTTTCATGCAGGAACAAGAGACCCAGTACTTC; CDR3 protein: CASSFMQEQETQYF
clone size: many; V gene: TRBV20-1; J gene: TRBJ2-3; D gene: .; CDR3 DNA: TGCAGTGCTAGTTCAATGGGCCAGTGGGATACGCAGTATTTT; CDR3 protein: CSASSMGQWDTQYF
clone size: .; V gene: TRBV7-2; J gene: TRBJ2-7; D gene: TRBD1; CDR3 DNA: TGTGCCAGCAGCTCCGCCGGGACAGGGGGCCCCTACGAGCAGTACTTC; CDR3 protein: CASSSAGTGGPYEQYF
clone size: many; V gene: TRBV29-1; J gene: TRBJ1-2; D gene: .; CDR3 DNA: TGCAGCGTTGGATCGGTCTATGGCTACACCTTC; CDR3 protein: CSVGSVYGYTF
clone size: many; V gene: TRBV12-3/TRBV12-4; J gene: TRBJ2-1; D gene: .; CDR3 DNA: TGTGCCAGCAATAGGACTCCTTACAATGAGCAGTTCTTC; CDR3 protein: CASNRTPYNEQFF
clone size: many; V gene: TRBV4-2; J gene: TRBJ2-4; D gene: .; CDR3 DNA: TGTGCCAGCAGCCAAGTGGGGATATCAGGGGCTAAAGACATTCAGTACTTC; CDR3 protein: CASSQVGISGAKDIQYF